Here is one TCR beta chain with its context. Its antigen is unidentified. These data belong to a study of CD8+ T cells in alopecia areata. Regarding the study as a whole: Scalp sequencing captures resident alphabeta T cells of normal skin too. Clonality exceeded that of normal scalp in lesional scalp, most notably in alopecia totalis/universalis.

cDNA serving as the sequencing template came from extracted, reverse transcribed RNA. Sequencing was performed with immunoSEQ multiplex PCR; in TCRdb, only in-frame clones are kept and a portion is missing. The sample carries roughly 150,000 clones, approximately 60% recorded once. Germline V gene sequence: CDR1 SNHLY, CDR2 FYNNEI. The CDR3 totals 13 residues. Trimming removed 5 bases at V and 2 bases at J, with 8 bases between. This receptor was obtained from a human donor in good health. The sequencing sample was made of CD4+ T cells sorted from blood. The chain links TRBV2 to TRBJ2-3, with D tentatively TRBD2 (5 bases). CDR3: CASSQDFTDTQYF. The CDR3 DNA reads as TGTGCCAGCAGTCAGGACTTCACAGATACGCAGTATTTT.